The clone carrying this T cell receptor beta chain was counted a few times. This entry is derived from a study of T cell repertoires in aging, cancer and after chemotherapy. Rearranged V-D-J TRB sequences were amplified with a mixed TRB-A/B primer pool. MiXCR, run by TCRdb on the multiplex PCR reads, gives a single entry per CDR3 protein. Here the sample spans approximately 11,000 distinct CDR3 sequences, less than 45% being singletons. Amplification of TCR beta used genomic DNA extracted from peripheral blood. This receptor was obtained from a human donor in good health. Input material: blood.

The CDR3 DNA reads as TGTGCCAGCAGCCTTCCCCCAGAGACCCAGTACTTC. Translation gives CASSLPPETQYF. The chain employs TRBV11-1 and TRBJ2-5; D gene uncertain. CDR1 SGHAT and CDR2 FQDESV come from the germline V gene (reference sequence). This CDR3 spans 12 amino acids. V lost 5 bases, J lost 4 bases, and 8 bases lay in between.